This TCR beta chain emerged from a study of T cell repertoires in cytomegalovirus infection. Study context: Matching HLA type and CMV infection were both indicated by public TCR beta signatures.

The ends lost 5 bases at V and 5 bases at J; junction bases unmatched: 5. The CDR3 loop spans 14 amino acids. The V gene's germline CDR1 is SQVTM and CDR2 ANQGSEA. Via MiXCR, TCRdb re-called the reads, giving one row per CDR3 protein. The data show 200,000 to 250,000 distinct CDR3 sequences, about 5.9% seen once. About this clonotype: Its antigen remains unidentified.

Broader study findings: In two of eight donors, the top clonotype was HLA-C-restricted CMV-specific.

The sequenced material came from PBMCs. This rearrangement joins TRBV29-1 to TRBJ2-2; 10 nucleotides agree with TRBD2. The source of this sequence is a human donor in good health (CMV status not recorded). Some clones in this sample may be carry-over from other donors' samples. The CDR3 nucleotides read TGCAGCGTTAAGGGGACTAGCGAAACCGGGGAGCTGTTTTTT. Its translation is CSVKGTSETGELFF.